This T cell receptor beta chain is drawn from a study of metastatic and nonmetastatic thyroid tumors. Study-level background: Repertoires from blood and tumor or nodule tissue of malignant and benign thyroid patients were compared.

Turning to this clone: Its antigen is undetermined.

Original data processing: CDR3 was compared across clinicopathological groups, and the resulting differences were used to build a distant-metastasis classifier for papillary thyroid cancer. From the PCR reads, TCRdb re-called clones with MiXCR. The V and J calls and clone size come from TCRdb's table, not from the authors' own analysis. The sample consists of about 21,000 clones, about a quarter of them appearing once. The length of the CDR3 is 15 residues. Germline CDR1 and CDR2: MDHEN and SYDVKM. The ends were cut back, 6 bases at V and 2 bases at J, with 14 bases in the middle. There were no patients who had received any treatment before thyroid surgery. Whole-study results and caveats: It was reported that TCR beta diversity was significantly higher in malignant thyroid tumors than benign nodules, in blood and tumor.

This chain connects TRBV28 to TRBJ1-5, with a possible D match to TRBD1 (6 bases). The TCR was taken from a female donor with papillary thyroid cancer or a benign thyroid nodule (not recorded which). Some clones in this sample may be carry-over from other donors' samples. The sequenced sample was tumor tissue. CDR3 DNA sequence: TGTGCCAGCAGCGGGGGCGTGAGCGGCAATCAGCCCCAGCATTTT. Amino acid sequence: CASSGGVSGNQPQHF.